This entry features one T cell receptor beta chain sequence. Its antigen is undetermined. The sample comes from a study of cytomegalovirus exposure and HLA in healthy donors. Study results and caveats: Analysis performed later found 16,951 TCR beta sequences associated with HLA alleles at 0.05 false discovery rate. Generally TCR sequences proved uncommon, though certain public TCRs appeared in numerous donors.

Germline assignment: CDR1 ENHRY and CDR2 SYGVKD. The CDR3 contains 18 residues. Trimming cost V 0 bases and J 0 bases; bases outside gene matches: 11. A multiplex PCR was run with 60 Vbeta primers and 13 Jbeta primers. Clones were sequenced by immunoSEQ multiplex PCR, and TCRdb holds only the in-frame ones, with some missing. The sample has about 210,000 clones, and its top ten clones hold approximately 1%. The J gene is TRBJ2-7, the V gene TRBV10-3, with 7 positions matching TRBD1. The clonotype comes from a woman in her thirties in good health and CMV-seropositive. Input material: PBMCs. The chain's CDR3 is CAISESARIGGSSYEQYF. In nucleotides, the CDR3 is TGTGCCATCAGTGAGTCAGCGAGGATAGGGGGCAGCTCCTACGAGCAGTACTTC.